This TCR beta chain was observed in a study of memory CD4+ T cells and cytomegalovirus serostatus. Study-wide results and limits: Of 150 to 200 reported CMV TCRbeta sequences, roughly 70 were found in memory CD4+ repertoires.

In the study's own analysis: After removing out-of-frame reads, under 2.5 million distinct TCRbeta sequences remained. The protocol was immunoSEQ multiplex PCR, while the TCRdb copy is restricted to in-frame clones and leaves out a portion. V and J calls and clone size come straight from that table; D and trimming were deduced from the DNA. The sample gives about 59,000 clones, about 81% of which show up once; 1.1% is in the top ten. The sort gate was single viable CD3+CD4+CD8-CD45RO+ cells for memory CD4+ T cells. After thawing, CD4+ T cells were positively selected. This CDR3 region has 13 residues. Germline V CDR1 and CDR2: MNHNY, SVGAGI (reference sequence). Trimming took off 5 bases at V and 5 bases at J, with 12 bases between the two ends. As to this clone: Antigen specificity is unknown.

The sample comprised memory CD4+ T cells from blood. The chain has TRBV6-6 and TRBJ1-2; no clear D. The clonotype comes from an adult in good health and CMV-seronegative. The CDR3 is CASSTRLGYGYTF. The CDR3 DNA follows: TGTGCCAGCAGTACCCGCCTGGGGTATGGCTACACCTTC.